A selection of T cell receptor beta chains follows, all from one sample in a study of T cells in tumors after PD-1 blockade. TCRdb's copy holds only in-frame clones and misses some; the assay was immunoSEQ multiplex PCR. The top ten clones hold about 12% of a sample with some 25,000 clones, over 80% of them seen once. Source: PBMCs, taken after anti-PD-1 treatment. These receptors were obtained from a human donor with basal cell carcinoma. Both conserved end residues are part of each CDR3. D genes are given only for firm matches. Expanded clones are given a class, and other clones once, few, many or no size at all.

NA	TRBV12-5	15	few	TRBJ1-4	CASGLAGTGNEKLFF	TGTGCTAGTGGTTTAGCCGGGACGGGGAATGAAAAACTGTTTTTT
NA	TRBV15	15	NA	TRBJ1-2	CATSRDSGAYYGYTF	TGTGCCACCAGCAGAGACAGCGGAGCTTACTATGGCTACACCTTC
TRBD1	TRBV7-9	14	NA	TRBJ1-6	CASSMTGVHSPLHF	TGTGCCAGCAGCATGACAGGGGTCCATTCACCCCTCCACTTT
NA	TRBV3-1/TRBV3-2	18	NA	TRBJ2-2	CASSVPTVTSANTGELFF	TGTGCCAGCAGCGTACCGACAGTCACCTCCGCGAACACCGGGGAGCTGTTTTTT
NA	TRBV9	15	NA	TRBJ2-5	CASTASGEPKETQYF	TGTGCCAGCACCGCTTCGGGGGAACCCAAAGAGACCCAGTACTTC
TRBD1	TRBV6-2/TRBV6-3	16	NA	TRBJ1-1	CAISEYGQGARTEAFF	TGTGCCATCAGTGAGTATGGACAGGGTGCGAGGACTGAAGCTTTCTTT
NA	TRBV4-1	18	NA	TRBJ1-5	CASSQAEGEIVFGQPQHF	TGCGCCAGCAGCCAAGCAGAGGGGGAGATAGTATTCGGCCAGCCCCAGCATTTT
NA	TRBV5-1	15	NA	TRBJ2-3	CASSLRGVPTDTQYF	TGCGCCAGCAGCTTGAGAGGAGTCCCCACAGATACGCAGTATTTT
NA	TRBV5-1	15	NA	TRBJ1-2	CASSLDRVGNYGYTF	TGCGCCAGCAGCTTGGACAGGGTCGGAAACTATGGCTACACCTTC
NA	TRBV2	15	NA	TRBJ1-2	CASSDGRRGAYGYTF	TGTGCCAGCAGCGACGGGAGAAGAGGGGCCTATGGCTACACCTTC
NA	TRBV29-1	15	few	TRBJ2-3	CSVEDFGGLTDTQYF	TGCAGCGTTGAAGATTTCGGAGGGCTCACAGATACGCAGTATTTT
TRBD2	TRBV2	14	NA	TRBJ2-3	CASSGGGGTDTQYF	TGTGCCAGCTCGGGGGGGGGCGGCACAGATACGCAGTATTTT
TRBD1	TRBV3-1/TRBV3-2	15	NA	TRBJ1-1	CASSQGPGTAAGAFF	TGTGCCAGCAGCCAAGGGCCGGGGACAGCTGCGGGAGCTTTCTTT
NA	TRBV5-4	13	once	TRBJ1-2	CASSLVGSYGYTF	TGTGCCAGCAGCTTGGTGGGCAGTTATGGCTACACCTTC
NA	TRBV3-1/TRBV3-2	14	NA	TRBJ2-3	CASSQELRADTQYF	TGTGCCAGCAGCCAAGAACTCCGGGCAGATACGCAGTATTTT
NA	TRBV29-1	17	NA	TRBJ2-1	CSVRLWGGPAPYNEQFF	TGCAGCGTTAGACTCTGGGGCGGCCCCGCGCCCTACAATGAGCAGTTCTTC
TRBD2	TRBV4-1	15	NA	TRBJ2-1	CASSQVSSGGDEQFF	TGCGCCAGCAGCCAAGTTTCTAGCGGTGGGGATGAGCAGTTCTTC
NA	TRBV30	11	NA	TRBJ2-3	CAWTPRDTQYF	TGTGCCTGGACCCCGAGGGATACGCAGTATTTT
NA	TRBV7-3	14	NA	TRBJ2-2	CASSLGGNTGELFF	TGTGCCAGCAGCTTAGGGGGTAACACCGGGGAGCTGTTTTTT
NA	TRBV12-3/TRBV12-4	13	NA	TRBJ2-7	CASRKNTFYEQYF	TGTGCCAGCCGGAAAAATACGTTCTACGAGCAGTACTTC
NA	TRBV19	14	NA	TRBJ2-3	CASSIQGSTDTQYF	TGTGCCAGTAGTATTCAGGGAAGCACAGATACGCAGTATTTT
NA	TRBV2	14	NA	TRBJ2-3	CASSESQGPDTQYF	TGTGCCAGCAGTGAGAGTCAGGGGCCAGATACGCAGTATTTT
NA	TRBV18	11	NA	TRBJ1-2	CASSPGIGYTF	TGTGCCAGCTCACCAGGGATTGGCTACACCTTC
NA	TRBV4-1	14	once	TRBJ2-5	CASSQGMGWETQYF	TGCGCCAGCAGCCAAGGGATGGGGTGGGAGACCCAGTACTTC
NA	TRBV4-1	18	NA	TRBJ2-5	CASSQSLTLSQLKETQYF	TGCGCCAGCAGCCAAAGTTTAACCCTGAGTCAGTTAAAAGAGACCCAGTACTTC
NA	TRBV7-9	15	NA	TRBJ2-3	CASSLLGGGVDTQYF	TGTGCCAGCAGCTTACTTGGGGGCGGTGTAGATACGCAGTATTTT
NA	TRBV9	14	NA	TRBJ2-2	CASSGAGLTGELFF	TGTGCCAGCAGCGGTGCAGGGCTCACCGGGGAGCTGTTTTTT
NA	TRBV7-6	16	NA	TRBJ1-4	CASSLRGSGAVEKLFF	TGTGCCAGCAGCTTGAGGGGCTCGGGGGCCGTTGAAAAACTGTTTTTT
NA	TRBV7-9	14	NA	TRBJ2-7	CASSFPQGSYEQYF	TGTGCCAGCAGCTTCCCTCAGGGATCCTACGAGCAGTACTTC
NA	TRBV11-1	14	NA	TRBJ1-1	CASSLASLNTEAFF	TGTGCCAGCAGCTTAGCGTCCTTGAACACTGAAGCTTTCTTT
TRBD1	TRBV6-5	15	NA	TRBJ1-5	CASSIGQGGSQPQHF	TGTGCCAGCAGTATTGGACAGGGGGGTAGCCAGCCCCAGCATTTT
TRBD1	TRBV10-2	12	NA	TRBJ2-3	CASSQGVDTQYF	TGCGCCAGCAGCCAGGGGGTAGATACGCAGTATTTT
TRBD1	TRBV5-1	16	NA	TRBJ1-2	CASSRTGTALNYGYTF	TGCGCCAGCAGCAGGACCGGGACAGCCCTTAACTATGGCTACACCTTC
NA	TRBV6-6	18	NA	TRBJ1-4	CASSPPAVALWGNEKLFF	TGTGCCAGCAGTCCGCCGGCGGTGGCCCTGTGGGGTAATGAAAAACTGTTTTTT
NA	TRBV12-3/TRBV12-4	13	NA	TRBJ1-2	CASRMRRDYGYTF	TGTGCCAGCAGGATGAGAAGGGACTATGGCTACACCTTC
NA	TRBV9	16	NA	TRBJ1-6	CASSAVESSYNSPLHF	TGTGCCAGCAGCGCAGTGGAAAGCTCCTATAATTCACCCCTCCACTTT
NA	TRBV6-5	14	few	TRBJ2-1	CASSYLTASPEQFF	TGTGCCAGCAGTTACTTGACAGCTTCGCCGGAGCAGTTCTTC
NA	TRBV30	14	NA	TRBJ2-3	CAWRLEGVGDAQYF	TGTGCCTGGCGACTAGAGGGCGTGGGAGATGCGCAGTATTTT
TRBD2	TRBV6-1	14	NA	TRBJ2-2	CATRTSGTTGELFF	TGTGCCACCCGGACTAGCGGGACTACCGGGGAGCTGTTTTTT
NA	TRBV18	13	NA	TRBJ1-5	CASSPTSNQPQHF	TGTGCCAGCTCACCAACTAGCAATCAGCCCCAGCATTTT
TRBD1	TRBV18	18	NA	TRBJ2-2	CASSPLAAGGAGTGELFF	TGTGCCAGCTCACCTCTAGCCGCAGGGGGCGCCGGCACCGGGGAGCTGTTTTTT
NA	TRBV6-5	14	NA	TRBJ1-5	CAGSGEYSNQPQHF	TGTGCCGGATCGGGCGAATATAGCAATCAGCCCCAGCATTTT
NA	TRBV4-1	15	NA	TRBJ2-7	CASSPGDQSSYEQYF	TGCGCCAGCAGCCCCGGGGACCAGAGCTCCTACGAGCAGTACTTC
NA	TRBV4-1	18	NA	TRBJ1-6	CASSQEVFGGLSDSPLHF	TGCGCCAGCAGCCAAGAGGTATTTGGGGGCTTGAGTGACTCACCCCTCCACTTT
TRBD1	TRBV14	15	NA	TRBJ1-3	CASTATGGSGNTIYF	TGTGCCAGCACCGCGACAGGGGGCTCTGGAAACACCATATATTTT
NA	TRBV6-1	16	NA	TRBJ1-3	CASSELSPASGNTIYF	TGTGCCAGCAGTGAATTGAGTCCGGCCTCTGGAAACACCATATATTTT
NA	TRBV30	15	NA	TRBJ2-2	CACRTGTLNTGELFF	TGTGCCTGTCGGACCGGGACACTGAACACCGGGGAGCTGTTTTTT
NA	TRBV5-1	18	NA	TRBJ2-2	CASSLGINREALTGELFF	TGCGCCAGCAGCTTGGGCATAAACAGGGAAGCGCTCACCGGGGAGCTGTTTTTT
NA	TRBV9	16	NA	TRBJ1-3	CASSVGGAPTGNTIYF	TGTGCCAGCAGCGTGGGAGGGGCTCCCACTGGAAACACCATATATTTT
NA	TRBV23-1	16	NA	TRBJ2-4	CASSQSGTSPGSIQYF	TGCGCCAGCAGTCAGTCCGGGACATCACCGGGAAGCATTCAGTACTTC
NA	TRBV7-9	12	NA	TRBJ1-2	CASSSLLRGYTF	TGTGCCAGCAGCTCACTCCTTCGTGGCTACACCTTC
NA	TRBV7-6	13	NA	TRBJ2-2	CASSLDNTGELFF	TGTGCCAGCAGCTTAGACAACACCGGGGAGCTGTTTTTT
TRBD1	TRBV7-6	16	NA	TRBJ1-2	CASSLASFPTGDGYTF	TGTGCCAGCAGCTTAGCCTCCTTCCCCACAGGGGATGGCTACACCTTC
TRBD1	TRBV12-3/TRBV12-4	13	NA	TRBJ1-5	CASRGTGNQPQHF	TGTGCCAGCCGGGGGACAGGCAATCAGCCCCAGCATTTT
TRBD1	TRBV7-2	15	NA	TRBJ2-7	CASSYRGPPGYEQYF	TGTGCCAGCAGTTACAGGGGCCCTCCGGGTTACGAGCAGTACTTC